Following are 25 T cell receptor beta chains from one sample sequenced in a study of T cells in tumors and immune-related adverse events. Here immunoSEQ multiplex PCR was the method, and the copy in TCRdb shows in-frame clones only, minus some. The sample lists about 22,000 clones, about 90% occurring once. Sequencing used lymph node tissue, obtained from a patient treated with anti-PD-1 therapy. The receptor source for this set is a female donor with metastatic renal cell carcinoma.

CDR3 sequence reads: CASSEGTGPYEQYF. The CDR3 region has the DNA TGTGCCAGCAGTGAGGGGACAGGGCCCTACGAGCAGTACTTC. The V and J genes are TRBV7-2 and TRBJ2-7; 9 bases are shared with TRBD1. V dropped 6 bases and J dropped 2; count of bases not matched to a gene: 5. CDR1 SGHTA and CDR2 FQGNSA come from the germline V gene. This CDR3 is built from 14 residues.

The CDR3 loop reads CASSQQVSGNTIYF. DNA for the CDR3: TGCGCCAGCAGCCAACAGGTCTCTGGAAACACCATATATTTT. The chain couples TRBV4-1 to TRBJ1-3; D gene uncertain. The V gene lost 2 bases and the J gene lost 0 bases, with 5 bases spanning the gap. Germline CDR1 MGHRA, CDR2 YSYEKL. The CDR3 contains 14 residues.

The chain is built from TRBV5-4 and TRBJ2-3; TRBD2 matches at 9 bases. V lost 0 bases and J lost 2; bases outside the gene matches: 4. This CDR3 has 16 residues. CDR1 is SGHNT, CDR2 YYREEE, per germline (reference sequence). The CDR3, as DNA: TGTGCCAGCAGCTTGGGGTTAGCGGGGGTCACAGATACGCAGTATTTT. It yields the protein CASSLGLAGVTDTQYF.

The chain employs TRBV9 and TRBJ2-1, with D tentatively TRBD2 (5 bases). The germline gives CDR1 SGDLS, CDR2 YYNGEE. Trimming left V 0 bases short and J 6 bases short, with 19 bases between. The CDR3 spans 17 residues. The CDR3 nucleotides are TGTGCCAGCAGCGTAGCTACTATAGGGATCGGAGGCAATGAGCAGTTCTTC. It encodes CASSVATIGIGGNEQFF.

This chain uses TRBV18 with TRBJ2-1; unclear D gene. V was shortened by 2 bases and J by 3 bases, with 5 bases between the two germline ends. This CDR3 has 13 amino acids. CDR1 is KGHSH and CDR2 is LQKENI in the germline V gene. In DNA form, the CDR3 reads TGTGCCAGCTCACCAATCAGCTACAATGAGCAGTTCTTC. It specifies CASSPISYNEQFF.

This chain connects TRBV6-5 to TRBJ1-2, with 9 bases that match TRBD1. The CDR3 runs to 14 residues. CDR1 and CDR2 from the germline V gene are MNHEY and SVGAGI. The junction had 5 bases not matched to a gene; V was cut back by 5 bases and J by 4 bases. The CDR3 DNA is TGTGCCAGCAGTCGACTGGACAGGGGCTATGGCTACACCTTC. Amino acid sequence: CASSRLDRGYGYTF.

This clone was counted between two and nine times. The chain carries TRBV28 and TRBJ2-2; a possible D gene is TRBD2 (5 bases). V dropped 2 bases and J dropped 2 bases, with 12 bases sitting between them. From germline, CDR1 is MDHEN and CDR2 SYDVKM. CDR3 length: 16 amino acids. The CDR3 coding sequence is TGTGCCAGCAGTTTAAACGACTATGCAAACACCGGGGAGCTGTTTTTT. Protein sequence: CASSLNDYANTGELFF.

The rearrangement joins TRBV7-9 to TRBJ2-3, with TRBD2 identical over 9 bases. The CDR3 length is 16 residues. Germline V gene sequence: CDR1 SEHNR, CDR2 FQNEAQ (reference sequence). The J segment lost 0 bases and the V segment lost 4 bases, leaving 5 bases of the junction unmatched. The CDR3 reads CASSSRLAVSTDTQYF. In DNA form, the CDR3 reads TGTGCCAGCAGCTCCCGACTAGCGGTGAGCACAGATACGCAGTATTTT. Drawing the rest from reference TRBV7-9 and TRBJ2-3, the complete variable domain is DTGVSQNPRHKITKRGQNVTFRCDPISEHNRLYWYRQTLGQGPEFLTYFQNEAQLEKSRLLSDRFSAERPKGSFSTLEIQRTEQGDSAMYLCASSSRLAVSTDTQYFGPGTRLTVL.

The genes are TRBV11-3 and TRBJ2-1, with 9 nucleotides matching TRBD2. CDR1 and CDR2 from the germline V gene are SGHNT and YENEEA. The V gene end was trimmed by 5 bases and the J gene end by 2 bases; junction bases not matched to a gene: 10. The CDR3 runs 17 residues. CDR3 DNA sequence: TGTGCCAGCAGCCGAGGGGAAGCGGGGGGCCCCTACAATGAGCAGTTCTTC. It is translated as CASSRGEAGGPYNEQFF.

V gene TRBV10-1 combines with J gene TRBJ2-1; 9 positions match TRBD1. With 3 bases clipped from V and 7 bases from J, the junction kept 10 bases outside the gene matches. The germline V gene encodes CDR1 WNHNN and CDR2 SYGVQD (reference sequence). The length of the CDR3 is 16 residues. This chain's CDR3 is CASSDPSGTGLNEQFF. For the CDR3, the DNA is TGCGCCAGCAGTGACCCGTCCGGGACAGGGCTAAATGAGCAGTTCTTC.

The CDR3 DNA sequence: TGTGCCAGCAGCGTAGTGTCAGGGTATAATTCACCCCTCCACTTT. The encoded protein is CASSVVSGYNSPLHF. The chain carries TRBV9 and TRBJ1-6; the D gene is possibly TRBD1 (5 bases). V shed 0 bases and J shed 4 bases, with 8 bases lying between them. Germline V gene sequence: CDR1 SGDLS, CDR2 YYNGEE. The CDR3 loop spans 15 amino acids.

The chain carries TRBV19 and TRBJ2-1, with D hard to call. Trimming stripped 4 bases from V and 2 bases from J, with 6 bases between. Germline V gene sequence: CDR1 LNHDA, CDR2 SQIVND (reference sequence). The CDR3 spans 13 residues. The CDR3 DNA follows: TGTGCCAGTAGTACCCTGGCCTACAATGAGCAGTTCTTC. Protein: CASSTLAYNEQFF.

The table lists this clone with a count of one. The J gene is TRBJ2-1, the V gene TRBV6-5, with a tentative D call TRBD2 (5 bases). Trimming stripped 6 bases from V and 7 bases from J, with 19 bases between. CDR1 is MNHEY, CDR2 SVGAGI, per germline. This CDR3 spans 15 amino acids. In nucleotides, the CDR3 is TGTGCCAGCAGCACCGCGCCTGGACTTTTTAATGAGCAGTTCTTC. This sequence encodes CASSTAPGLFNEQFF.

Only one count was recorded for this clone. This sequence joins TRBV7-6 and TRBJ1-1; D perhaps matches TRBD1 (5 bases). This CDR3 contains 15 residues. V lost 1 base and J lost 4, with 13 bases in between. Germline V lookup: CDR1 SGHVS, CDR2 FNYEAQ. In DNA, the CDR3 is TGTGCCAGCAGCTTAGAGGCAGGGAGGAGCACTGAAGCTTTCTTT. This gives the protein CASSLEAGRSTEAFF.

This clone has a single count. This CDR3 is CASSLRQRGPSFFQETQYF. The CDR3 DNA reads TGTGCCAGCAGCTTGCGGCAGCGGGGGCCAAGTTTCTTCCAAGAGACCCAGTACTTC. V usage is TRBV5-6 and J usage is TRBJ2-5; 8 bases line up with TRBD2. Trimming at V came to 1 base and at J to 1 base, leaving 15 bases not matched to a gene. Looked up from germline, CDR1 is SGHDT and CDR2 is YYEEEE. This CDR3 contains 19 residues.

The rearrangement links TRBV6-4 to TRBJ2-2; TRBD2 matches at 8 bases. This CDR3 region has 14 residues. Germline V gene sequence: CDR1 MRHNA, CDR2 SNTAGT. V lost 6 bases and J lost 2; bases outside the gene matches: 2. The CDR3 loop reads CASRTSANTGELFF. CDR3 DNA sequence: TGTGCCAGCAGGACTAGCGCAAACACCGGGGAGCTGTTTTTT.

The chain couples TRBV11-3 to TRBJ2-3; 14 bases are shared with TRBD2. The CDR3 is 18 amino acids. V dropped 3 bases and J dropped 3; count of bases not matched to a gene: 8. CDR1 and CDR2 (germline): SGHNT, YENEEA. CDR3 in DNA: TGTGCCAGCAGCTTGGCGTACGGACTAGCGGGGGGTACAGATACGCAGTATTTT. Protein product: CASSLAYGLAGGTDTQYF.

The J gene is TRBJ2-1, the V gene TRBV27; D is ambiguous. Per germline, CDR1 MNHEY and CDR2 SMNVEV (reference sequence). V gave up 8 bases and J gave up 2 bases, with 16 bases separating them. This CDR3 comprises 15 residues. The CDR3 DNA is TGTGCCAGCTCTACCTGGGAAGAACCCTACAATGAGCAGTTCTTC. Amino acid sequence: CASSTWEEPYNEQFF.

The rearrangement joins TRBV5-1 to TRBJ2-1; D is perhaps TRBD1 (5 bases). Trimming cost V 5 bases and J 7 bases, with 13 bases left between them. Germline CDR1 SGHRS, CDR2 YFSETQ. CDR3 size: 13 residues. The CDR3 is CASRGQVGNEQFF. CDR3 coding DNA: TGCGCCAGCAGGGGGCAGGTGGGTAATGAGCAGTTCTTC.

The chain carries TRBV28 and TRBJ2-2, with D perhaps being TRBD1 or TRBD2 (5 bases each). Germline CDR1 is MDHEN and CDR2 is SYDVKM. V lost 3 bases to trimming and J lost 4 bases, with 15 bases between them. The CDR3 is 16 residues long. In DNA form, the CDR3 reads TGTGCCAGCAGTTTCGGGACGGCGTCGGGCACCGGGGAGCTGTTTTTT. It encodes CASSFGTASGTGELFF.

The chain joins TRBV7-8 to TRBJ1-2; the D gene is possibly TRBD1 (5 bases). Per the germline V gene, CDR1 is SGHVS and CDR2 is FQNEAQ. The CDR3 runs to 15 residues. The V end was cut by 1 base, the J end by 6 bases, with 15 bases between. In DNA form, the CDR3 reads TGTGCCAGCAGCTTAGTGTCGGGGCCTCGACATGGCTACACCTTC. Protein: CASSLVSGPRHGYTF. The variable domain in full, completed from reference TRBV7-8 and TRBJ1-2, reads GAGVSQSPRYKVAKRGQDVALRCDPISGHVSLFWYQQALGQGPEFLTYFQNEAQLDKSGLPSDRFFAERPEGSVSTLKIQRTQQEDSAVYLCASSLVSGPRHGYTFGSGTRLTVV.

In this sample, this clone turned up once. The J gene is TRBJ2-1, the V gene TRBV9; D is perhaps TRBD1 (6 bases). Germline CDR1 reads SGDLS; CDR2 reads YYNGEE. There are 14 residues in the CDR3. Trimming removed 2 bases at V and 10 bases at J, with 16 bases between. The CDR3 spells CASSVLTGFQEQFF. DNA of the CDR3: TGTGCCAGCAGCGTCCTTACAGGGTTTCAGGAGCAGTTCTTC.

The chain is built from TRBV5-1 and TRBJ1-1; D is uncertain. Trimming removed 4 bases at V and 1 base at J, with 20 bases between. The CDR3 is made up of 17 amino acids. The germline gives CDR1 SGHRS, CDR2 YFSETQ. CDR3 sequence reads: CASSKRVRSPGNTEAFF. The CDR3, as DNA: TGCGCCAGCAGCAAGAGGGTTCGGTCGCCGGGGAACACTGAAGCTTTCTTT.

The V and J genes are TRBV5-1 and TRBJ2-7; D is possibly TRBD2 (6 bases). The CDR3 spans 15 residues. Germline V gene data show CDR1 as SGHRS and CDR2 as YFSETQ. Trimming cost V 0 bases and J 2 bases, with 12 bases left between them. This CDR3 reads CASSLGLGRAYEQYF. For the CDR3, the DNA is TGCGCCAGCAGCTTGGGACTAGGAAGGGCCTACGAGCAGTACTTC. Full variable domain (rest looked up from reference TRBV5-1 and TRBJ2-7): KAGVTQTPRYLIKTRGQQVTLSCSPISGHRSVSWYQQTPGQGLQFLFEYFSETQRNKGNFPGRFSGRQFSNSRSEMNVSTLELGDSALYLCASSLGLGRAYEQYFGPGTRLTVT.

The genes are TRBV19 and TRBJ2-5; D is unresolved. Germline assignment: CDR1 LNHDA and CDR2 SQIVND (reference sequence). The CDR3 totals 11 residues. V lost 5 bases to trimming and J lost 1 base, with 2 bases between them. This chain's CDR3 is CASSPQETQYF. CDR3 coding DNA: TGTGCCAGTAGTCCCCAAGAGACCCAGTACTTC.